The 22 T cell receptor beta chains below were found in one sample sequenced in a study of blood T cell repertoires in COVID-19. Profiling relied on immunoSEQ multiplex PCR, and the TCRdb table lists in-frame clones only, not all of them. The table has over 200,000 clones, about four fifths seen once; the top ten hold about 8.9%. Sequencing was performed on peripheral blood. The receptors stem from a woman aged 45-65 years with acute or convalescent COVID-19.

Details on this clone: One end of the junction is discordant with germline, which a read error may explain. CDR3 nucleotide sequence: TGTGCCAGCACTTTAGCGGGAGGGCCTGAGAGGCACTTAAGGTTCTTC. Translation: CASTLAGGPERHLRFF. The chain carries TRBV28 and TRBJ2-1; 11 positions match TRBD2. The CDR3 contains 16 residues. CDR1 is MDHEN, CDR2 SYDVKM, per germline.

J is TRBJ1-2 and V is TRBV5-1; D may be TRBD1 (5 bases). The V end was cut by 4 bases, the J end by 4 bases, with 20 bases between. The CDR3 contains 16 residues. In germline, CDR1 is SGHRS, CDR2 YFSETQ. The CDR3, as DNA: TGCGCCAGCAGCCGAGCGGGGGAGGGCCGATTCTATGGCTACACCTTC. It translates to CASSRAGEGRFYGYTF.

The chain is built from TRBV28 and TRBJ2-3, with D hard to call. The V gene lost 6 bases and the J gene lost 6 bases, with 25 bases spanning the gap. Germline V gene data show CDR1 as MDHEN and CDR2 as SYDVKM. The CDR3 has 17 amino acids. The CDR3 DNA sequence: TGTGCCAGCAGCTCCCTCCCAGGATCCAGGTACTTGGATACGCAGTATTTT. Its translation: CASSSLPGSRYLDTQYF.

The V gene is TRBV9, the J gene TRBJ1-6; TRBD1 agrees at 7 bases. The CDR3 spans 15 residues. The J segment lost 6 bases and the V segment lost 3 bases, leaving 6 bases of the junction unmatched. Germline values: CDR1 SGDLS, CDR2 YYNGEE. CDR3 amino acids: CASSGRDSVNSPLHF. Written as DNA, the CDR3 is TGTGCCAGCAGCGGCCGGGACAGTGTTAATTCACCCCTCCACTTT.

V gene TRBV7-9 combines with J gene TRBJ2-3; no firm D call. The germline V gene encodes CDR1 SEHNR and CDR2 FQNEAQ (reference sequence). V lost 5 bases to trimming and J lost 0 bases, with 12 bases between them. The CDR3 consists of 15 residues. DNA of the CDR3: TGTGCCAGCAGCGCCCCAGGTACTAGCACAGATACGCAGTATTTT. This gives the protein CASSAPGTSTDTQYF.

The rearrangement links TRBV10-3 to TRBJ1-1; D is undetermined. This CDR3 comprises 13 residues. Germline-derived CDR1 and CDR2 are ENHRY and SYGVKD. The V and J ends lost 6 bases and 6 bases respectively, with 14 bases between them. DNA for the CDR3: TGTGCCATCAGGGGAGAGTCGGACGCTGAAGCTTTCTTT. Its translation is CAIRGESDAEAFF.

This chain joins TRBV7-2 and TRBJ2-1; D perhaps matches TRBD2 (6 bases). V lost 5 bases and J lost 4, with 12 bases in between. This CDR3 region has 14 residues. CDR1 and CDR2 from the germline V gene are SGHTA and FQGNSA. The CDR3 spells CASSPRLVYNEQFF. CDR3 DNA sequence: TGTGCCAGCAGCCCTCGACTAGTATACAATGAGCAGTTCTTC.

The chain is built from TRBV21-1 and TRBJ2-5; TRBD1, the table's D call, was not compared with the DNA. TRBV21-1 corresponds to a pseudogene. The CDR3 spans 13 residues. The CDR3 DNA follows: TGTGCCGTCAAACGGGACAGCCAAGAGACCCAGTACTTC. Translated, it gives CAVKRDSQETQYF.

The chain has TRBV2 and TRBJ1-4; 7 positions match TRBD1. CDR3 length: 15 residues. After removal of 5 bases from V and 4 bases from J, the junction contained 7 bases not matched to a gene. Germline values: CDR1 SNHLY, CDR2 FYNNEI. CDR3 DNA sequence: TGTGCCAGCAGTTCACAGGGGAGGAGTAATGAAAAACTGTTTTTT. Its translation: CASSSQGRSNEKLFF.

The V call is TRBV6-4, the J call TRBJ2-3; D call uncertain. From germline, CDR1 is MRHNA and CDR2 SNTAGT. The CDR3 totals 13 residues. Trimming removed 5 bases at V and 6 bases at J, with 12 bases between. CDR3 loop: CASSLTPPDTQYF. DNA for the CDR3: TGTGCCAGCAGTCTAACCCCACCCGATACGCAGTATTTT.

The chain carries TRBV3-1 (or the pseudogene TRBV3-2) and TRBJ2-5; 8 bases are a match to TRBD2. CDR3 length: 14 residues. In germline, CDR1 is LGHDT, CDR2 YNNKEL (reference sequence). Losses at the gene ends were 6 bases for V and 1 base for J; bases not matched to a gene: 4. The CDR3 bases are TGTGCCAGCAGAGATACTAGCGGCCAAGAGACCCAGTACTTC. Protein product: CASRDTSGQETQYF.

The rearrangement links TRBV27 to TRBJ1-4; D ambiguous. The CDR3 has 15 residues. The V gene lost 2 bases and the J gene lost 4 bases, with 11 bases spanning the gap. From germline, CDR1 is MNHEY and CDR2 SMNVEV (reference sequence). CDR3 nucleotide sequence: TGTGCCAGCAGTTTAAGACAAAACTTTAATGAAAAACTGTTTTTT. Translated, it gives CASSLRQNFNEKLFF.

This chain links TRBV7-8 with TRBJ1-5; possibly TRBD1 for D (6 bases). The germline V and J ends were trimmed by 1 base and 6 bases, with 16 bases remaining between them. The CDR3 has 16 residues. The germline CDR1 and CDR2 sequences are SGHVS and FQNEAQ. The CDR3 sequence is CASSLGQGWAGQPQHF. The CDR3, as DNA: TGTGCCAGCAGCTTAGGTCAGGGGTGGGCCGGTCAGCCCCAGCATTTT.

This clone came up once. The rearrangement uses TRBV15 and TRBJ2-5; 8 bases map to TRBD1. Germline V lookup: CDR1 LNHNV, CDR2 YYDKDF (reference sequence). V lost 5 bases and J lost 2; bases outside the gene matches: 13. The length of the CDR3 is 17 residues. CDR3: CATSHTGGRGGQETQYF. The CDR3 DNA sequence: TGTGCCACCAGCCACACAGGGGGAAGAGGGGGACAAGAGACCCAGTACTTC.

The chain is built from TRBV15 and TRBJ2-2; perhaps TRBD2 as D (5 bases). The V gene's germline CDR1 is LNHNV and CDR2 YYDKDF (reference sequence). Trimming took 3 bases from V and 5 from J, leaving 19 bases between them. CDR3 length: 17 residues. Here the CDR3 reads CATSSRRAQVSTGELFF. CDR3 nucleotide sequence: TGTGCCACCAGCAGCCGGCGGGCCCAGGTATCAACCGGGGAGCTGTTTTTT.

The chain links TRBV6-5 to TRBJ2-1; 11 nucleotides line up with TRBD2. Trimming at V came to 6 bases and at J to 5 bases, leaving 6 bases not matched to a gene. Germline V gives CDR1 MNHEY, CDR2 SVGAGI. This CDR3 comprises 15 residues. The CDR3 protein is CASSRTSGWDNEQFF. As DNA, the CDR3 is TGTGCCAGCAGCAGGACTAGCGGGTGGGACAATGAGCAGTTCTTC.

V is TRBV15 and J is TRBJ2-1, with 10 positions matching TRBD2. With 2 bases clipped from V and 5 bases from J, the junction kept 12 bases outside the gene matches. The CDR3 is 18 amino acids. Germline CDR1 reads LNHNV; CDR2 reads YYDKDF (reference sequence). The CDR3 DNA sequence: TGTGCCACCAGCAGACCCTCATACGGACTAGCGGAAAACAATGAGCAGTTCTTC. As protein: CATSRPSYGLAENNEQFF.

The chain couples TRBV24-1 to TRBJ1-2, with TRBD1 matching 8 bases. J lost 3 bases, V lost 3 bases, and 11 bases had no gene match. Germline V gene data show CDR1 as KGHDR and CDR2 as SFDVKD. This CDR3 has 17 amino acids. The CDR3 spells CATSDVTGAVADYGYTF. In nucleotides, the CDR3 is TGTGCCACCAGTGATGTGACAGGGGCAGTAGCGGACTATGGCTACACCTTC.

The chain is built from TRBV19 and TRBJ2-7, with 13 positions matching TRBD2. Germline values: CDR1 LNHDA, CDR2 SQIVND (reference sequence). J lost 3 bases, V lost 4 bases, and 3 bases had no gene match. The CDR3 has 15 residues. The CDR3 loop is CASSRGLAGYYEQYF. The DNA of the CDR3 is TGTGCCAGTAGTAGGGGACTAGCGGGGTACTACGAGCAGTACTTC.

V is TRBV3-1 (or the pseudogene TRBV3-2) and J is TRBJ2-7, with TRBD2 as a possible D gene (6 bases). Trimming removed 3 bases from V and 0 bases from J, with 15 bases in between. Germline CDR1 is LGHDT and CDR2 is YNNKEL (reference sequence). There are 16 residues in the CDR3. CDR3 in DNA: TGTGCCAGCAGCCATCTGCGAGGGACTCCCTCCTACGAGCAGTACTTC. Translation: CASSHLRGTPSYEQYF.

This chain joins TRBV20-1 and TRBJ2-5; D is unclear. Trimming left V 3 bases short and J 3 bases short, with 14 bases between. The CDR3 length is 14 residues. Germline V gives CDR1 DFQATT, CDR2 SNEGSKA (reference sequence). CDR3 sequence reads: CSASSGGTEETQYF. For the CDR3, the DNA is TGCAGTGCTAGTTCTGGCGGAACTGAAGAGACCCAGTACTTC.

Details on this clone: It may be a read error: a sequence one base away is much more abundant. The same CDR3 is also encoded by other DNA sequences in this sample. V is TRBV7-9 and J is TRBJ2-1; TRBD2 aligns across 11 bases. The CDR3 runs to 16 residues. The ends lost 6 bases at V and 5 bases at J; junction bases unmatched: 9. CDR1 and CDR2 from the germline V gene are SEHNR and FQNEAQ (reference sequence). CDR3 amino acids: CASSLPSGRRNNEQFF. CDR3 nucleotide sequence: TGTGCCAGCAGTTTACCTAGCGGGAGGAGGAACAATGAGCAGTTCTTC.